What follows is one TCR beta chain and its context. Its cognate antigen is unknown. PBMCs, at least 7 million per sample, were isolated. These data come from a study of blood T cells in healthy people across ages. Study-wide results and limits: Diversity was higher, and naive CD4+ cells more numerous, in long-lived donors than in aged donors. Age showed a roughly linear inverse relationship with TCR beta diversity per million T cells.

The use of a sample-barcoded 5' primer and a J-beta primer mix characterized a second PCR of about 7 to 12 cycles. Samples each returned at least 2.5 million CDR3-containing paired-end reads. TCRdb fed the 5' RACE reads into MiXCR, producing one record per CDR3 protein. The repertoire holds roughly 700,000 distinct CDR3 sequences, with 49% as singletons. The sequenced sample consisted of blood. The origin of this receptor is a woman in her sixties in good health.

The CDR3 sequence: CSARGLAVPYEQYF. The CDR3 nucleotides read TGCAGTGCTAGGGGGCTAGCGGTACCCTACGAGCAGTACTTC. This chain joins TRBV20-1 and TRBJ2-7, with TRBD2 matching over 7 bases. The V gene end was trimmed by 3 bases and the J gene end by 2 bases; junction bases not matched to a gene: 7. The CDR3 contains 14 residues. Germline loops: CDR1 DFQATT, CDR2 SNEGSKA (reference sequence).